A single sample gave rise to the 5 T cell receptor beta chains below, sequenced in a study of blood T cells in healthy people across ages (dated by TCRdb to about 2015). Preparation of the library involved 5' RACE. Reads for this sample came from an Illumina HiSeq 2500. The second PCR ran for about 6 to 12 cycles and used a J-beta primer mix along with a sample-barcoded 5' primer. In TCRdb, the public reads were trimmed at Q25 with fastp and aligned with MiXCR, with productive beta chains retained. CDR3 protein duplicates are merged, each entry listing the most common genes and DNA. This sample has about 640,000 distinct CDR3 sequences in its table, and 45% to 65% of those were observed once. Clones ranked in the top ten supply over 30% of the sample. The sequencing input was blood. The source of these receptors is a man aged 60 to 69 in good health.

The chain carries TRBV20-1 and TRBJ2-5; 8 nucleotides agree with TRBD1. The CDR3 covers 17 residues. Per the germline V gene, CDR1 is DFQATT and CDR2 is SNEGSKA (reference sequence). V was pared by 0 bases and J by 5 bases, with 14 bases of the junction left unmatched. The DNA of the CDR3 is TGCAGTGCTAGAGATACGGGGACAGGAGGATTCCTGGAGACCCAGTACTTC. Its protein product is CSARDTGTGGFLETQYF.

As regards this clonotype: A much larger clone lies one base from this, so it may be a read error. The chain couples TRBV5-1 to TRBJ2-3; 8 nucleotides match TRBD2. CDR1 is SGHRS, CDR2 YFSETQ, per germline. The CDR3 is made up of 17 amino acids. CDR3 residues: CASSPASGYPSTDTRYF. The CDR3 DNA reads TGCGCCAGCAGCCCGGCTAGCGGGTACCCTAGCACAGATACGCGGTATTTT.

The chain combines TRBV20-1 with TRBJ2-5; TRBD2 matches 12 bases. With 5 bases clipped from V and 2 bases from J, the junction kept 6 bases outside the gene matches. The CDR3 is 15 amino acids. The germline gives CDR1 DFQATT, CDR2 SNEGSKA (reference sequence). The CDR3 nucleotides read TGCAGTGCTTTCGGGACTAGCGGGTTTCAAGAGACCCAGTACTTC. Amino acid sequence: CSAFGTSGFQETQYF.

This rearrangement joins TRBV4-1 to TRBJ2-5; 16 bases map to TRBD2. The germline gives CDR1 MGHRA, CDR2 YSYEKL. The CDR3 is 18 residues long. Losses at the gene ends were 1 base for V and 5 bases for J; bases not matched to a gene: 7. The CDR3 here is CASSQAGTSGGAWETQYF. The CDR3 region has the DNA TGCGCCAGCAGCCAAGCGGGGACTAGCGGGGGGGCGTGGGAGACCCAGTACTTC.

The J gene is TRBJ2-5, the V gene TRBV7-9, with TRBD1 matching over 10 bases. V trimming: 5 bases; J trimming: 5 bases; junction bases outside the gene matches: 8. This CDR3 has 15 residues. Germline loops: CDR1 SEHNR, CDR2 FQNEAQ (reference sequence). The chain's CDR3 is CASSPKGQGRETQYF. The CDR3 coding sequence is TGTGCCAGCAGCCCCAAGGGACAGGGGCGGGAGACCCAGTACTTC.